Listed here are 11 T cell receptor beta chains from one sample, sequenced in a study of T-cell memory formation after mild COVID-19. TCRdb recomputed calls from the 5' RACE reads with MiXCR, one row per CDR3 protein. The profile shows more than 350,000 distinct CDR3 sequences, 15% to 20% of them singletons. Sequences were obtained from PBMCs or a T cell subset sorted from them (not recorded which). The receptors derive from a man aged 18-30 years who had mild COVID-19 (a few samples of this study predate the infection). Cell type and time point are not known.

Concerning this clonotype: A read error is possible here, since a much larger clone lies one base away. The chain recombines TRBV12-3 or TRBV12-4 with TRBJ2-5; TRBD2 agrees at 8 bases. J gave up 1 base and V 6 bases, and 4 bases lay outside the gene matches. The CDR3 runs to 14 residues. CDR3 DNA: TGTGCCAGCAGCCGGGGACTAGTCCAAGAGACCCAGTACTTC. Translated, it gives CASSRGLVQETQYF.

Comment on this clonotype: One junction end disagrees with the germline gene, perhaps due to a read error. The chain recombines TRBV12-3 or TRBV12-4 with TRBJ1-6; 7 positions agree with TRBD1. This CDR3 spans 15 amino acids. The chain's CDR3 is CASRLATGRNSPLHF. CDR3 DNA: TGTGCCAGCAGATTAGCGACAGGGAGGAATTCACCCCTCCACTTT.

V is TRBV2 and J is TRBJ1-1; tentative D call: TRBD1 (5 bases). This CDR3 contains 13 residues. Germline loops: CDR1 SNHLY, CDR2 FYNNEI. Between the trimmed V and J ends, which lost 4 bases and 1 base, there was a span of 7 bases. The CDR3 loop is CASSAGGNTEAFF. DNA of the CDR3: TGTGCCAGCAGTGCGGGGGGGAACACTGAAGCTTTCTTT.

This clonotype has only one observation. The gene calls are TRBV5-4 and TRBJ2-3; 7 bases line up with TRBD1. J gave up 5 bases and V 4 bases, and 4 bases lay outside the gene matches. The CDR3 is 13 amino acids. Per the germline V gene, CDR1 is SGHNT and CDR2 is YYREEE (reference sequence). The CDR3 nucleotides read TGTGCCAGCAGCCCCGGGACAGAAGATACGCAGTATTTT. Amino acids: CASSPGTEDTQYF.

The rearrangement uses TRBV6-2 or TRBV6-3 and TRBJ2-3, with a tentative D call TRBD2 (5 bases). This CDR3 has 12 amino acids. Per germline, CDR1 MNHEY and CDR2 SVGEGT. Trimming took 6 bases from V and 6 from J, leaving 10 bases between them. The CDR3 here is CASSLIADTQYF. CDR3 DNA: TGTGCCAGCAGCCTCATAGCGGATACGCAGTATTTT.

V usage is TRBV11-2 and J usage is TRBJ2-3; no clear D. CDR1 is SGHAT and CDR2 is FQNNGV in the germline V gene. Trimming shortened V by 5 bases and J by 12 bases, and 12 bases separated the two germline ends. CDR3 size: 11 residues. The CDR3: CASSPRLSQYF. The CDR3 DNA sequence: TGTGCCAGCAGCCCAAGGCTGTCACAGTATTTT.

This clonotype turned up a few times. The rearrangement links TRBV5-1 to TRBJ2-3; D is unresolved. Trimming pared 5 bases from V and 0 bases from J, leaving 7 bases between. Germline CDR1 reads SGHRS; CDR2 reads YFSETQ. The CDR3 is made up of 13 amino acids. This chain's CDR3 is CASRDGSTDTQYF. DNA of the CDR3: TGCGCCAGCAGGGACGGGAGCACAGATACGCAGTATTTT.

This chain connects TRBV10-3 to TRBJ1-1; 7 bases are shared with TRBD1. The CDR3 spans 13 residues. V shed 6 bases and J 1 base; nucleotides not matched to a gene: 2. The germline gives CDR1 ENHRY, CDR2 SYGVKD. The CDR3 region has the DNA TGTGCCATCAGGACAGGGACGAACACTGAAGCTTTCTTT. It is translated as CAIRTGTNTEAFF.

This clonotype occurred a few times. The chain couples TRBV27 to TRBJ2-7; a possible D gene is TRBD1 (6 bases). CDR3 length: 15 residues. The V end was cut by 6 bases, the J end by 6 bases, with 21 bases between. Germline-derived CDR1 and CDR2 are MNHEY and SMNVEV (reference sequence). The CDR3 nucleotides read TGTGCCAGCAGCAGACAGGCGTACCTTCCTGGCGAGCAGTACTTC. It specifies CASSRQAYLPGEQYF.

This clonotype showed up just a few times. In DNA, the CDR3 is TGTGCCAGTAGACAGTTGGGGTACGATACGCAGTATTTT. Protein sequence: CASRQLGYDTQYF. This chain links TRBV19 with TRBJ2-3; D call uncertain. The CDR3 spans 13 residues. Germline V gene lookup returns CDR1 LNHDA and CDR2 SQIVND (reference sequence). Trimming took 6 bases from V and 6 from J, leaving 13 bases between them.

This clonotype was detected a few times. The rearrangement links TRBV2 to TRBJ2-2; D not resolved. There are 14 residues in the CDR3. Between the trimmed V and J ends, which lost 3 bases and 3 bases, there was a span of 8 bases. The germline V gene has CDR1 SNHLY and CDR2 FYNNEI. CDR3 sequence reads: CASSDAEHTGELFF. The CDR3 DNA reads as TGTGCCAGCAGTGATGCAGAGCACACCGGGGAGCTGTTTTTT.